The entry that follows covers one T cell receptor (beta chain) sequence. Its target is not known. Sequencing used immunoSEQ multiplex PCR; TCRdb keeps in-frame clones, though not all of them. The sample holds 72,000 or so clones, 90% to 95% seen once. CDR3 length: 15 amino acids. Looked up from germline, CDR1 is LNHDA and CDR2 is SQIVND (reference sequence). V gave up 5 bases and J gave up 8 bases, with 21 bases separating them. This sample was taken from a study of resident and recirculating memory T cells in vitiligo. Study results and limitations: Different lesions suggested infiltration by different T cell clones.

No change in lesions over the prior 6 months defined stable disease. Sequencing was carried out using blood. This rearrangement joins TRBV19 to TRBJ1-2, with D perhaps TRBD1 (5 bases). This receptor was identified in a male donor with vitiligo. The CDR3 DNA is TGTGCCAGTAGTCCCCGGGCCTTCTCCCAGGGCGGCTACACCTTC. Protein sequence: CASSPRAFSQGGYTF.